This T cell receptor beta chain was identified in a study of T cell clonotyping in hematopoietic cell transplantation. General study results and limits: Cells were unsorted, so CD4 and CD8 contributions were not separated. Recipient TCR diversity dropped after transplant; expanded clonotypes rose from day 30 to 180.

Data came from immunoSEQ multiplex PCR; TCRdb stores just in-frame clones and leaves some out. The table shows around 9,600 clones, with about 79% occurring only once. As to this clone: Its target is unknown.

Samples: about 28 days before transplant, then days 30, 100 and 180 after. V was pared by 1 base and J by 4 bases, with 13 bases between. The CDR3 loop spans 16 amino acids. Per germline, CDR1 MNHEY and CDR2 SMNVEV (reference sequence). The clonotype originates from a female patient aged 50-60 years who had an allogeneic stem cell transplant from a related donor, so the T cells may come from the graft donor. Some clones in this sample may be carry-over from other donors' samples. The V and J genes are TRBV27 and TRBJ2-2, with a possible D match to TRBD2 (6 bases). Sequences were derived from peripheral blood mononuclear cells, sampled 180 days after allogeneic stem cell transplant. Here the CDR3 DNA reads TGTGCCAGCAGTTTATGGATTGGAGGGAGCACCGGGGAGCTGTTTTTT. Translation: CASSLWIGGSTGELFF.